Listed here are 16 T cell receptor beta chains from one sample, sequenced in a study of graft-versus-host responses after intestinal transplantation. The assay was immunoSEQ multiplex PCR, and TCRdb's table has in-frame clones only and misses some. The sample yields about 97,000 clones, about nine tenths seen once. Sequenced material: PBMCs, taken about 440 days after intestinal transplant. The receptor set was obtained from a human patient who received an intestinal transplant, so some T cells may come from the graft donor.

The V call is TRBV11-2, the J call TRBJ1-5; D gene uncertain. V was clipped by 3 bases and J by 6 bases, with 6 bases between them. CDR1 and CDR2 from the germline V gene are SGHAT and FQNNGV. This CDR3 comprises 12 residues. The CDR3 DNA reads TGTGCCAGCAGCTTGGGTTCTCAGCCCCAGCATTTT. Its translation: CASSLGSQPQHF. Complete variable domain (other parts from reference TRBV11-2 and TRBJ1-5): EAGVAQSPRYKIIEKRQSVAFWCNPISGHATLYWYQQILGQGPKLLIQFQNNGVVDDSQLPKDRFSAERLKGVDSTLKIQPAKLEDSAVYLCASSLGSQPQHFGDGTRLSIL.

The J gene is TRBJ2-1, the V gene TRBV19; a possible D gene is TRBD1 (6 bases). V was pared by 7 bases and J by 9 bases, with 13 bases between. CDR1 and CDR2 (germline): LNHDA, SQIVND (reference sequence). The CDR3 runs 12 residues. The CDR3 sequence is CASTTGFAEQFF. The CDR3 DNA reads as TGTGCCAGTACCACAGGGTTCGCTGAGCAGTTCTTC.

On this clone: The same CDR3 also results from other DNA sequences found in this sample. The V and J genes are TRBV18 and TRBJ1-5, with D hard to call. Germline V gives CDR1 KGHSH, CDR2 LQKENI. V shed 2 bases and J shed 2 bases, with 4 bases lying between them. The CDR3 spans 13 residues. The CDR3 DNA reads TGTGCCAGCTCACCAGGTGGCAATCAGCCCCAGCATTTT. Amino acids: CASSPGGNQPQHF.

This clone has ten or more counts. This chain uses TRBV6-1 with TRBJ2-1; 9 nucleotides match TRBD2. Germline assignment: CDR1 MNHNS and CDR2 SASEGT. Trimming at V came to 1 base and at J to 8 bases, leaving 6 bases not matched to a gene. CDR3 length: 15 residues. The CDR3 protein is CASSEGAGGHDEQFF. CDR3 coding DNA: TGTGCCAGCAGTGAAGGGGCGGGGGGGCACGATGAGCAGTTCTTC.

V usage is TRBV13 and J usage is TRBJ2-5; D is ambiguous. Trimming shortened V by 5 bases and J by 0 bases, and 7 bases separated the two germline ends. The CDR3 runs to 13 residues. CDR1 PRHDT and CDR2 FYEKMQ come from the germline V gene (reference sequence). This chain's CDR3 is CASSPRYQETQYF. CDR3 coding DNA: TGTGCCAGCAGCCCCCGGTACCAAGAGACCCAGTACTTC.

This chain joins TRBV7-9 and TRBJ1-1; D unclear. This CDR3 is built from 16 residues. The V gene's germline CDR1 is SEHNR and CDR2 FQNEAQ (reference sequence). Trimming removed 1 base at V and 0 bases at J, with 12 bases between. The CDR3 is CASSLDLGFMNTEAFF. The CDR3 bases are TGTGCCAGCAGCTTAGATCTCGGGTTCATGAACACTGAAGCTTTCTTT.

This clone appeared a few times. The chain is built from TRBV10-3 and TRBJ2-5; 7 nucleotides match TRBD2. Looked up from germline, CDR1 is ENHRY and CDR2 is SYGVKD. CDR3 length: 14 amino acids. The junction had 13 bases not matched to a gene; V was cut back by 10 bases and J by 5 bases. CDR3 amino acids: CATGQGSGPETQYF. CDR3 in DNA: TGTGCCACCGGCCAGGGTAGCGGGCCTGAGACCCAGTACTTC.

The rearrangement links TRBV7-9 to TRBJ1-4; D gene unclear. The germline gives CDR1 SEHNR, CDR2 FQNEAQ (reference sequence). Trimming cost V 0 bases and J 0 bases, with 5 bases left between them. There are 15 residues in the CDR3. This CDR3 is CASSLAPATNEKLFF. The CDR3, as DNA: TGTGCCAGCAGCTTAGCGCCCGCAACTAATGAAAAACTGTTTTTT.

This chain links TRBV5-1 with TRBJ2-7; 12 bases line up with TRBD2. The germline CDR1 and CDR2 sequences are SGHRS and YFSETQ. There are 17 residues in the CDR3. With V trimmed by 5 bases and J by 5 bases, 14 bases remained unmatched. For the CDR3, the DNA is TGCGCCAGCAGGCGCAGGTCTCTAGCGGGGGGGCTCGACGAGCAGTACTTC. Encoded protein: CASRRRSLAGGLDEQYF.

The V and J genes are TRBV10-3 and TRBJ1-5; the D gene is possibly TRBD1 (5 bases). Germline loops: CDR1 ENHRY, CDR2 SYGVKD. The CDR3 has 14 amino acids. V was pared by 7 bases and J by 7 bases, with 17 bases between. The CDR3 loop reads CAINDLGVGQPQHF. The CDR3 DNA follows: TGTGCCATCAACGATCTGGGGGTTGGACAGCCCCAGCATTTT.

The chain is built from TRBV4-1 and TRBJ1-2; D is uncertain. This CDR3 has 15 residues. CDR1 is MGHRA, CDR2 YSYEKL, per germline. Trimming took 4 bases from V and 4 from J, leaving 16 bases between them. The CDR3 region has the DNA TGCGCCAGCAGCCCCCCGTTGGGTTGGGTCTATGGCTACACCTTC. This gives the protein CASSPPLGWVYGYTF.

The chain employs TRBV5-1 and TRBJ2-7; a weak D match, TRBD1 (5 bases). Trimming stripped 2 bases from V and 1 base from J, with 10 bases between. The CDR3 has 14 amino acids. Germline CDR1 is SGHRS and CDR2 is YFSETQ. This CDR3 reads CASSLQGVSYEQYF. CDR3 nucleotides: TGCGCCAGCAGCTTACAAGGGGTTTCCTACGAGCAGTACTTC.

The table lists this clone with a count of one. The V and J genes are TRBV6-1 and TRBJ2-5; a weak D match, TRBD1 (5 bases). The CDR3 is 14 amino acids. V shed 2 bases and J shed 4 bases, with 11 bases lying between them. Per germline, CDR1 MNHNS and CDR2 SASEGT. The CDR3 here is CASSEMRQPETQYF. The CDR3 DNA sequence: TGTGCCAGCAGTGAAATGAGACAGCCAGAGACCCAGTACTTC.

This chain connects TRBV23-1 to TRBJ2-5, with TRBD1 matching over 11 bases. TRBV23-1 is flagged as an ORF with uncertain function. CDR3 size: 15 residues. The junction had 5 bases not matched to a gene; V was cut back by 4 bases and J by 4 bases. The CDR3: CASSRRGTGGETQYF. DNA of the CDR3: TGCGCCAGCAGTCGACGAGGGACAGGGGGAGAGACCCAGTACTTC.

This chain joins TRBV27 and TRBJ2-7, with a weak D call TRBD1 (5 bases). Trimming removed 6 bases at V and 3 bases at J, with 9 bases between. The CDR3 consists of 12 residues. The V gene's germline CDR1 is MNHEY and CDR2 SMNVEV (reference sequence). CDR3 bases: TGTGCCAGCAGGACAGAGAGCTACGAGCAGTACTTC. Its translation is CASRTESYEQYF.

The chain carries TRBV9 and TRBJ2-3, with TRBD2 as a possible D gene (5 bases). From germline, CDR1 is SGDLS and CDR2 YYNGEE. Trimming cost V 0 bases and J 0 bases, with 8 bases left between them. This CDR3 contains 15 residues. As DNA, the CDR3 is TGTGCCAGCAGCGTAGTAGAGGGTAGCACAGATACGCAGTATTTT. Amino acids: CASSVVEGSTDTQYF.